This T cell receptor beta chain was profiled in a study of blood T cell repertoires in COVID-19. The CDR3 runs to 15 residues. In germline, CDR1 is ENHRY, CDR2 SYGVKD. Unmatched junction bases numbered 7, after V lost 5 bases and J lost 1 base. Only in-frame clones appear in the TCRdb table, and some are missing; sequencing was by immunoSEQ multiplex PCR. In the table there are 360,000 or so clones, around 83% of which are singletons. Sequencing was performed on PBMCs or T cells enriched from blood (not recorded which). The chain has TRBV10-3 and TRBJ2-5, with 7 positions matching TRBD1. The receptor's source is a woman aged 50 to 60 who had recovered from COVID-19. CDR3 amino acids: CAISRTGDFQETQYF. DNA for the CDR3: TGTGCCATCAGTCGGACAGGCGATTTCCAAGAGACCCAGTACTTC.